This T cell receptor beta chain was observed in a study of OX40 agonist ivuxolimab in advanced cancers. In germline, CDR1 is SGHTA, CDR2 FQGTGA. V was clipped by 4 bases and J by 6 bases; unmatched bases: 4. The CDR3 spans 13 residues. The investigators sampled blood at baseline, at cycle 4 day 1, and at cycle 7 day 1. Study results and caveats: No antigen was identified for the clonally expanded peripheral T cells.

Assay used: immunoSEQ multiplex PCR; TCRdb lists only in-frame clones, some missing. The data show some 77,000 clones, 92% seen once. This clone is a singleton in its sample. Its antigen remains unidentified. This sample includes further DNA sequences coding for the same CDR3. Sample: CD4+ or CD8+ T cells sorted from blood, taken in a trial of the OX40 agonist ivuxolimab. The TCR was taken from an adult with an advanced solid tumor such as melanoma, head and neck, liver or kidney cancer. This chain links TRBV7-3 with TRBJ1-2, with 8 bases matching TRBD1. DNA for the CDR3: TGTGCCAGCAGCTCCCAGGGGGCCGATGGCTACACCTTC. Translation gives CASSSQGADGYTF.